Presented here are 18 T cell receptor beta chains from one specimen sequenced in a study of blood T cell repertoires in COVID-19. Sequencing was performed with immunoSEQ multiplex PCR; in TCRdb, only in-frame clones are kept and a portion is missing. This table holds approximately 300,000 clones, 90% found once. The source material was peripheral blood. Receptor source: a woman in her forties with acute or convalescent COVID-19.

This clone was observed once. The chain combines TRBV6-5 with TRBJ1-2, with D uncertain. The germline V and J ends were trimmed by 5 bases and 2 bases, with 9 bases remaining between them. The CDR3 covers 13 residues. Germline CDR1 MNHEY, CDR2 SVGAGI. The CDR3 region is CASSPDKNYGYTF. The DNA of the CDR3 is TGTGCCAGCAGTCCCGACAAGAACTATGGCTACACCTTC.

The rearrangement links TRBV30 to TRBJ2-3; D not resolved. V lost 0 bases to trimming and J lost 10 bases, with 11 bases between them. This CDR3 is 12 amino acids long. Germline assignment: CDR1 GTSNPN and CDR2 SVGIG (reference sequence). The DNA for the CDR3 is TGTGCCTGGAGTGTTTGGAGTAACGCGCAGTATTTT. Its translation: CAWSVWSNAQYF. The variable domain in full, completed from reference TRBV30 and TRBJ2-3, reads SQTIHQWPATLVQPVGSPLSLECTVEGTSNPNLYWYRQAAGRGLQLLFYSVGIGQISSEVPQNLSASRPQDRQFILSSKKLLLSDSGFYLCAWSVWSNAQYFGPGTRLTVL.

CDR3 sequence (DNA): TGTGCCAGCAGCTTGGCCGGGGCAGGGGATGGGTTTCAGCCCCAGCATTTT. This translates into CASSLAGAGDGFQPQHF. The chain recombines TRBV7-8 with TRBJ1-5; possible D gene TRBD1, 6 bases. This CDR3 has 17 residues. V was clipped by 3 bases and J by 6 bases, with 21 bases between them. Per the germline V gene, CDR1 is SGHVS and CDR2 is FQNEAQ.

The chain couples TRBV3-1 (or the pseudogene TRBV3-2) to TRBJ1-6; 7 bases agree with TRBD1. With V trimmed by 1 base and J by 6 bases, 3 bases remained unmatched. From germline, CDR1 is LGHDT and CDR2 YNNKEL (reference sequence). This CDR3 spans 15 amino acids. The CDR3 coding sequence is TGTGCCAGCAGCCAAGGGACAGGAGTTAATTCACCCCTCCACTTT. Protein: CASSQGTGVNSPLHF.

The chain joins TRBV7-3 to TRBJ2-7; D remains ambiguous. Germline values: CDR1 SGHTA, CDR2 FQGTGA. The V end was cut by 5 bases, the J end by 3 bases, with 8 bases between. The CDR3 totals 12 residues. Written as DNA, the CDR3 is TGTGCCAGCAGCCCCTCGTACTACGAGCAGTACGTC. Translation: CASSPSYYEQYV.

J is TRBJ1-2 and V is TRBV25-1; D gene ambiguous. Trimming shortened V by 1 base and J by 3 bases, and 15 bases separated the two germline ends. Germline loops: CDR1 MGHDK, CDR2 SYGVNS. CDR3 length equals 16 residues. The CDR3 protein is CASSELGSGKDYGYTF. Here the CDR3 DNA reads TGTGCCAGCAGTGAATTAGGGTCCGGGAAGGACTATGGCTACACCTTC.

The genes are TRBV11-2 and TRBJ1-1; no clear D. Germline V gene data show CDR1 as SGHAT and CDR2 as FQNNGV. CDR3 length: 15 residues. The V end was cut by 5 bases, the J end by 9 bases, with 22 bases between. CDR3 nucleotides: TGTGCCAGCAGCCTCACCCGACAAGGCTTTGGTAAAGCTTTCTTT. It translates to CASSLTRQGFGKAFF.

This clone was detected only a few times. The rearrangement uses TRBV19 and TRBJ2-5; D unclear. Trimming pared 4 bases from V and 0 bases from J, leaving 6 bases between. CDR3 length: 13 amino acids. Germline assignment: CDR1 LNHDA and CDR2 SQIVND (reference sequence). CDR3 residues: CASSTVYQETQYF. The DNA for the CDR3 is TGTGCCAGTAGTACCGTGTACCAAGAGACCCAGTACTTC.

The V call is TRBV6-6, the J call TRBJ2-6, with 9 bases that match TRBD2. The CDR3 sequence is 16 residues long. V trimming: 5 bases; J trimming: 4 bases; junction bases outside the gene matches: 6. Germline V gene sequence: CDR1 MNHNY, CDR2 SVGAGI (reference sequence). Here the CDR3 reads CASSRGGATGANVLTF. In nucleotides, the CDR3 is TGTGCCAGCAGTCGCGGGGGGGCGACCGGGGCCAACGTCCTGACTTTC.

V usage is TRBV19 and J usage is TRBJ1-2; unclear D gene. CDR1 is LNHDA, CDR2 SQIVND, per germline (reference sequence). This CDR3 spans 14 amino acids. With 1 base removed from V and 4 bases from J, the gap between germline ends came to 10 bases. The CDR3 nucleotides are TGTGCCAGTAGTATAGGTTCCAGGTTCTATGGCTACACCTTC. Translated, it gives CASSIGSRFYGYTF.

The rearrangement links TRBV6-1 to TRBJ2-1, with D possibly TRBD1 on 5 matching bases. In germline, CDR1 is MNHNS, CDR2 SASEGT. Trimming took 1 base from V and 8 from J, leaving 18 bases between them. The CDR3 spans 16 residues. Written as DNA, the CDR3 is TGTGCCAGCAGTGAAGTGAGGTGGGGCGCAGGCCATGAGCAGTTCTTC. As protein: CASSEVRWGAGHEQFF.

The V call is TRBV12-3 or TRBV12-4, the J call TRBJ1-2; D is ambiguous. The CDR3 spans 12 residues. Trimming took 5 bases from V and 6 from J, leaving 10 bases between them. This chain's CDR3 is CASSATRNGYTF. The CDR3 DNA follows: TGTGCCAGCAGTGCCACCAGGAATGGCTACACCTTC.

Regarding this clone: The sample holds other DNA sequences that translate to the same CDR3. The chain couples TRBV7-9 to TRBJ2-5; 11 positions match TRBD2. Trimming removed 1 base from V and 5 bases from J; junction bases left unmatched: 0. There are 14 residues in the CDR3. Germline V gene data show CDR1 as SEHNR and CDR2 as FQNEAQ (reference sequence). The CDR3 is CASSLGLAGETQYF. The CDR3 nucleotides are TGTGCCAGCAGCTTAGGACTAGCGGGGGAGACCCAGTACTTC.

The chain joins TRBV7-9 to TRBJ2-2; 7 positions match TRBD1. The ends lost 8 bases at V and 5 bases at J; junction bases unmatched: 14. This CDR3 comprises 16 residues. In germline, CDR1 is SEHNR, CDR2 FQNEAQ (reference sequence). In nucleotides, the CDR3 is TGTGCCAGCTCCTGGGACAGCCTTACGGGGACCGGGGAGCTGTTTTTT. As protein: CASSWDSLTGTGELFF.

The V and J genes are TRBV5-1 and TRBJ2-5, with 9 bases identical to TRBD1. The V and J ends lost 3 bases and 5 bases, in that order; junction bases with no gene match: 8. Germline values: CDR1 SGHRS, CDR2 YFSETQ. This CDR3 is 15 amino acids long. CDR3 DNA: TGCGCCAGCAGCTACCGGGACAGGGCTCGGGAGACCCAGTACTTC. This translates into CASSYRDRARETQYF.

The chain combines TRBV6-4 with TRBJ2-1; no definite D call. Germline V gene data show CDR1 as MRHNA and CDR2 as SNTAGT. This CDR3 comprises 13 residues. Trimming removed 0 bases from V and 4 bases from J, with 4 bases in between. Here the CDR3 reads CASSDSQYNEQFF. Written as DNA, the CDR3 is TGTGCCAGCAGTGACTCACAGTACAATGAGCAGTTCTTC.

The V and J genes are TRBV28 and TRBJ1-2, with a tentative D call TRBD1 (5 bases). This CDR3 spans 15 amino acids. V was shortened by 3 bases and J by 8 bases, with 19 bases between the two germline ends. Germline V lookup: CDR1 MDHEN, CDR2 SYDVKM. DNA of the CDR3: TGTGCCAGCAGTTTTCCCCATACAGGCCTTGGAGGCTACACCTTC. Encoded protein: CASSFPHTGLGGYTF.

This clone was observed a single time. The chain is built from TRBV3-1 (or the pseudogene TRBV3-2) and TRBJ1-1, with D possibly matching TRBD1 (5 bases). The CDR3 extends over 15 amino acids. The germline V and J ends were trimmed by 7 bases and 5 bases, with 20 bases remaining between them. CDR1 is LGHDT, CDR2 YNNKEL, per germline (reference sequence). As DNA, the CDR3 is TGTGCCAGCACCCAGGGTTCCGGGGGACTTACTGAAGCTTTCTTT. Translated, it gives CASTQGSGGLTEAFF.